This entry lists 23 T cell receptor beta chains sequenced from one sample in a study of blood T cell repertoires in COVID-19. Profiled with immunoSEQ multiplex PCR; TCRdb holds only in-frame clones, not every one. The sample lists 75,000 to 90,000 clones; about 83% were seen once. Material for sequencing was peripheral blood. The receptors shown here come from a middle-aged man with active COVID-19.

The chain employs TRBV9 and TRBJ2-7; D perhaps matches TRBD1 (5 bases). Germline-derived CDR1 and CDR2 are SGDLS and YYNGEE. V lost 1 base and J lost 2, with 25 bases in between. This CDR3 is built from 19 residues. CDR3: CASSVKVVKGPVKTYEQYF. In DNA form, the CDR3 reads TGTGCCAGCAGCGTAAAGGTTGTGAAGGGGCCCGTTAAAACCTACGAGCAGTACTTC.

The chain uses TRBV5-5 and TRBJ2-2, with TRBD2 matching 7 bases. J was trimmed by 5 bases and V by 2 bases; bases with no gene match: 12. Germline V gene lookup returns CDR1 SGHKS and CDR2 YYEKEE (reference sequence). The CDR3 is 17 residues long. The CDR3 protein is CASSLVPRGGETGELFF. For the CDR3, the DNA is TGTGCCAGCAGCTTAGTTCCGCGCGGGGGTGAGACCGGGGAGCTGTTTTTT. Supplemented by reference TRBV5-5 and TRBJ2-2, the full variable domain reads DAGVTQSPTHLIKTRGQQVTLRCSPISGHKSVSWYQQVLGQGPQFIFQYYEKEERGRGNFPDRFSARQFPNYSSELNVNALLLGDSALYLCASSLVPRGGETGELFFGEGSRLTVL.

The genes are TRBV4-2 and TRBJ2-3; possible D gene TRBD2, 7 bases. With 8 bases removed from V and 2 bases from J, the gap between germline ends came to 14 bases. The CDR3 extends over 14 amino acids. Germline lookup yields CDR1 LGHNA and CDR2 YNFKEQ. DNA for the CDR3: TGTGCCAGCGGGGGGGCGGGATCCACAGATACGCAGTATTTT. Translation gives CASGGAGSTDTQYF.

The chain employs TRBV14 and TRBJ1-2, with a weak D call TRBD1 (6 bases). The CDR3 covers 15 residues. Germline V CDR1 and CDR2: SGHDN, FVKESK. Trimming took off 4 bases at V and 10 bases at J, with 22 bases between the two ends. CDR3 coding DNA: TGTGCCAGCAGCCTTCGTCCAGGGGCGGAATATTACTACACCTTC. This codes for CASSLRPGAEYYYTF.

This clone was detected once. The chain combines TRBV6-5 with TRBJ1-1; TRBD1 might be the D (6 bases). CDR3 length: 14 amino acids. Trimming took 4 bases from V and 7 from J, leaving 16 bases between them. The germline V gene encodes CDR1 MNHEY and CDR2 SVGAGI. Here the CDR3 reads CASSFEAGADEAFF. DNA for the CDR3: TGTGCCAGCAGTTTTGAAGCAGGGGCTGATGAAGCTTTCTTT.

The rearrangement joins TRBV6-6 to TRBJ2-7; tentative D call: TRBD1 (6 bases). The length of the CDR3 is 14 residues. Germline CDR1 is MNHNY and CDR2 is SVGAGI (reference sequence). V was shortened by 6 bases and J by 3 bases, with 15 bases between the two germline ends. This CDR3 is CASSLGGGGYEQYF. In DNA form, the CDR3 reads TGTGCCAGCAGCCTAGGGGGTGGCGGCTACGAGCAGTACTTC.

The V gene is TRBV7-9, the J gene TRBJ2-1; 8 bases map to TRBD1. CDR3 length: 16 residues. The V gene's germline CDR1 is SEHNR and CDR2 FQNEAQ (reference sequence). The J segment lost 12 bases and the V segment lost 7 bases, leaving 20 bases of the junction unmatched. The DNA for the CDR3 is TGTGCCAGCACCCCCGGGTCGACAGGGGCTCGAAGTGGGCAGTTCTTC. The encoded protein is CASTPGSTGARSGQFF.

The V gene is TRBV5-3, the J gene TRBJ1-2; maybe TRBD1 (6 bases). TRBV5-3 is an ORF, with its function uncertain. V was clipped by 3 bases and J by 4 bases, with 19 bases between them. The CDR3 is made up of 16 amino acids. This CDR3 is CARSSRRTGFGYGYTF. In DNA, the CDR3 is TGTGCCAGAAGCTCCCGACGCACAGGGTTCGGCTATGGCTACACCTTC.

The chain is built from TRBV7-2 and TRBJ1-5; the match to TRBD1 covers 8 bases. Germline CDR1 is SGHTA and CDR2 is FQGNSA. J gave up 7 bases and V 1 base, and 6 bases lay outside the gene matches. CDR3 length: 15 residues. The DNA for the CDR3 is TGTGCCAGCAGCTTAGGGACAGGGACGGCACAGCCCCAGCATTTT. This encodes CASSLGTGTAQPQHF.

This rearrangement joins TRBV3-1 (or the pseudogene TRBV3-2) to TRBJ1-1; no reliable D call. This CDR3 has 13 residues. Trimming took 4 bases from V and 5 from J, leaving 11 bases between them. Germline CDR1 reads LGHDT; CDR2 reads YNNKEL (reference sequence). Written as DNA, the CDR3 is TGTGCCAGCAGCCCCCGCGAATCGACTGAAGCTTTCTTT. Translated, it gives CASSPRESTEAFF.

This clone was observed a few times. V gene TRBV25-1 combines with J gene TRBJ2-5; D may be TRBD2 (5 bases). V lost 8 bases and J lost 5, with 21 bases in between. The CDR3 is 15 residues long. Germline V gives CDR1 MGHDK, CDR2 SYGVNS. The chain's CDR3 is CASSPGPRLRETQYF. The CDR3 DNA follows: TGTGCCAGCTCCCCAGGCCCAAGACTAAGGGAGACCCAGTACTTC.

The V and J genes are TRBV5-1 and TRBJ2-4, with TRBD2 matching 14 bases. Per the germline V gene, CDR1 is SGHRS and CDR2 is YFSETQ. J was trimmed by 9 bases and V by 4 bases; bases with no gene match: 15. The CDR3 runs 18 residues. The CDR3 DNA is TGCGCCAGCAGCGTGGCCCCCGAGACTAGCGGGAGGGCCTCCATTCAGTACTTC. This sequence encodes CASSVAPETSGRASIQYF. Complete variable domain (other parts from reference TRBV5-1 and TRBJ2-4): KAGVTQTPRYLIKTRGQQVTLSCSPISGHRSVSWYQQTPGQGLQFLFEYFSETQRNKGNFPGRFSGRQFSNSRSEMNVSTLELGDSALYLCASSVAPETSGRASIQYFGAGTRLSVL.

This clone was recorded a few times. V and J are TRBV4-3 and TRBJ1-6; maybe TRBD1 (6 bases). Germline V gene lookup returns CDR1 LGHNA and CDR2 YSLEER. The CDR3 extends over 17 amino acids. Trimming removed 0 bases at V and 4 bases at J, with 13 bases between. CDR3 residues: CASSQDRGQGYNSPLHF. DNA for the CDR3: TGCGCCAGCAGCCAAGATCGTGGGCAGGGGTATAATTCACCCCTCCACTTT.

The V gene is TRBV5-4, the J gene TRBJ2-5, with TRBD1 identical over 8 bases. V lost 3 bases to trimming and J lost 1 base; unmatched junction nucleotides: 8. This CDR3 has 16 residues. The germline V gene encodes CDR1 SGHNT and CDR2 YYREEE (reference sequence). CDR3 bases: TGTGCCAGCAGCTGGTCAGGGGGCGCGCGCCAAGAGACCCAGTACTTC. Its protein is CASSWSGGARQETQYF.

The chain uses TRBV6-5 and TRBJ2-2, with a tentative D call TRBD2 (6 bases). V shed 4 bases and J shed 5 bases, with 11 bases lying between them. The CDR3 spans 14 residues. Germline CDR1 is MNHEY and CDR2 is SVGAGI. CDR3 region: CASSFGTSTGELFF. Here the CDR3 DNA reads TGTGCCAGCAGTTTCGGGACTTCGACCGGGGAGCTGTTTTTT.

The chain uses TRBV6-2 or TRBV6-3 and TRBJ2-5, with TRBD2 matching over 10 bases. V shed 5 bases and J 5 bases; nucleotides not matched to a gene: 5. There are 14 residues in the CDR3. The germline V gene has CDR1 MNHEY and CDR2 SVGEGT. Written as DNA, the CDR3 is TGTGCCAGCAGTCACGTTAGCGGGAGGGAGACCCAGTACTTC. This translates into CASSHVSGRETQYF.

V usage is TRBV4-1 and J usage is TRBJ2-7; D is perhaps TRBD2 (5 bases). CDR3 size: 16 residues. Germline CDR1 is MGHRA and CDR2 is YSYEKL. V was trimmed by 0 bases and J by 3 bases, leaving 15 bases between them. For the CDR3, the DNA is TGCGCCAGCAGCCAAGAGTTTGGGAGTTTTAGCTACGAGCAGTACTTC. This codes for CASSQEFGSFSYEQYF.

This rearrangement joins TRBV6-5 to TRBJ1-5, with 7 positions matching TRBD1. The J segment lost 7 bases and the V segment lost 9 bases, leaving 12 bases of the junction unmatched. The germline V gene encodes CDR1 MNHEY and CDR2 SVGAGI. The CDR3 is 14 amino acids. The CDR3 nucleotides are TGTGCCAGTTCTCCTTACAGGGGAGGCCAGCCCCAGCATTTT. Its protein product is CASSPYRGGQPQHF.

This clone showed up just a few times. The CDR3 region has the DNA TGTGCCAGCAGTTCAATGACAGGGGAAGCTTTCTTT. This translates into CASSSMTGEAFF. The rearrangement links TRBV6-5 to TRBJ1-1; TRBD1 aligns across 7 bases. V gave up 4 bases and J gave up 8 bases; unmatched junction bases: 4. Per germline, CDR1 MNHEY and CDR2 SVGAGI. CDR3 length equals 12 residues.

The chain recombines TRBV7-2 with TRBJ2-7; D not certain. Trimming stripped 4 bases from V and 7 bases from J, with 14 bases between. Germline V gene sequence: CDR1 SGHTA, CDR2 FQGNSA. The CDR3 has 13 amino acids. CDR3 nucleotide sequence: TGTGCCAGCAGCTCCCGGTCCAACGGGGAGCAGTACTTC. It yields the protein CASSSRSNGEQYF.

The CDR3 protein is CASFRVENTEAFF. DNA of the CDR3: TGTGCCAGCTTCAGGGTCGAGAACACTGAAGCTTTCTTT. This chain uses TRBV6-5 with TRBJ1-1, with D perhaps matching TRBD1 (5 bases). Trimming left V 8 bases short and J 1 base short, with 11 bases between. Germline assignment: CDR1 MNHEY and CDR2 SVGAGI. The CDR3 runs 13 residues.

The chain recombines TRBV18 with TRBJ1-1, with 7 bases identical to TRBD1. J gave up 0 bases and V 1 base, and 2 bases lay outside the gene matches. The CDR3 is made up of 15 amino acids. The germline V gene encodes CDR1 KGHSH and CDR2 LQKENI. The CDR3 DNA reads as TGTGCCAGCTCACCACAGGGGGCCTTGAACACTGAAGCTTTCTTT. Translated, it gives CASSPQGALNTEAFF.

This rearrangement joins TRBV15 to TRBJ2-3; D is possibly TRBD2 (6 bases). There are 15 residues in the CDR3. Trimming stripped 6 bases from V and 2 bases from J, with 15 bases between. The germline gives CDR1 LNHNV, CDR2 YYDKDF (reference sequence). CDR3 amino acids: CATRTPGLLTDTQYF. The CDR3 nucleotides are TGTGCCACCAGAACTCCGGGACTCCTCACAGATACGCAGTATTTT.